This T cell receptor (beta chain) was observed in a study of blood T cell repertoires in COVID-19. Study background: Sources were T cells, B-cell-depleted T cells, or PBMCs; the material itself was cDNA or gDNA.

Per the germline V gene, CDR1 is SNHLY and CDR2 is FYNNEI. This CDR3 is 13 amino acids long. The V gene lost 3 bases and the J gene lost 1 base, with 6 bases spanning the gap. Using immunoSEQ multiplex PCR, the repertoire was profiled, and TCRdb retains in-frame clones only, with some absent. The sample has 310,000 or so clones, around 92% seen once; the top ten hold 6.4%. The sequence derives from a man younger than 35 who had recovered from COVID-19. The chain couples TRBV2 to TRBJ1-1; D is unresolved. The sequencing input was peripheral blood. The CDR3 loop reads CASSDWANTEAFF. In DNA form, the CDR3 reads TGTGCCAGCAGTGATTGGGCGAACACTGAAGCTTTCTTT.